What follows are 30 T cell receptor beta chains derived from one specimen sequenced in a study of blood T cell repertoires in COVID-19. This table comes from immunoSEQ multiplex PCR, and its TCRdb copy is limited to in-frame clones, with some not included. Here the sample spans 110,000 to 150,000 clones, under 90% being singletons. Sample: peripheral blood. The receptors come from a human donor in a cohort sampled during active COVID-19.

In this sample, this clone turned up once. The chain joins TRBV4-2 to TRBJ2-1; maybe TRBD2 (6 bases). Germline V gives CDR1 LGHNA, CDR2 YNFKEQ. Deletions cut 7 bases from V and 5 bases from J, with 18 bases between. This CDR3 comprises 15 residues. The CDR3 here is CASTQEGPLDNEQFF. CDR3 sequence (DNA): TGTGCCAGCACTCAGGAGGGACCACTAGACAATGAGCAGTTCTTC.

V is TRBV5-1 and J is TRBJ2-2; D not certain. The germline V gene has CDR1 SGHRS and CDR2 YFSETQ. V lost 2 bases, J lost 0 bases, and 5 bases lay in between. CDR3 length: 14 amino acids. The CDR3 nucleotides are TGCGCCAGCAGCTTAAGCGCGAACACCGGGGAGCTGTTTTTT. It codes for CASSLSANTGELFF.

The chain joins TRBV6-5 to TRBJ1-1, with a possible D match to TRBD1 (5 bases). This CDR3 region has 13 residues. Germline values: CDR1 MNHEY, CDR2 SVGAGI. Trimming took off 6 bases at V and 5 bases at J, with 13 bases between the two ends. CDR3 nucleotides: TGTGCCAGCAGCGATACTCAGGGTACTGAAGCTTTCTTT. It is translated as CASSDTQGTEAFF.

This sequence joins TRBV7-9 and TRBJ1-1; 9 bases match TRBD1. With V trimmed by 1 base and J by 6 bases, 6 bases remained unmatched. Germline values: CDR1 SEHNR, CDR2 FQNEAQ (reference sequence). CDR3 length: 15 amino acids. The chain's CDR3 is CASSLVSGQGSEAFF. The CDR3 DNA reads TGTGCCAGCAGCTTAGTATCGGGACAGGGTTCTGAAGCTTTCTTT.

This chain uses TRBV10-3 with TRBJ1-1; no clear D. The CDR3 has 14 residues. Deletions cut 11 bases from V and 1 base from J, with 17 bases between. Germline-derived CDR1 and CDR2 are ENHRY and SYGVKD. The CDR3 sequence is CAPSGWGGNTEAFF. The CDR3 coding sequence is TGTGCCCCCTCTGGGTGGGGAGGGAACACTGAAGCTTTCTTT.

The DNA of the CDR3 is TGTGCCAGCAGTCCGGGAGGATTCCTGGGGACTAATGAAAAACTGTTTTTT. Its protein product is CASSPGGFLGTNEKLFF. The rearrangement links TRBV7-9 to TRBJ1-4; D call uncertain. V lost 6 bases and J 2 bases, leaving 19 bases between the germline ends. CDR3 size: 17 residues. Per germline, CDR1 SEHNR and CDR2 FQNEAQ (reference sequence).

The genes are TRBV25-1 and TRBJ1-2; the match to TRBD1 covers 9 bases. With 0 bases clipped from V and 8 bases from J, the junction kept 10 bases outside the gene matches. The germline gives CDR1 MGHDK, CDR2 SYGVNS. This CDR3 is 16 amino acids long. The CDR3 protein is CASSEYKGQGGGGYTF. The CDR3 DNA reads TGTGCCAGCAGTGAATATAAGGGACAGGGAGGAGGAGGCTACACCTTC.

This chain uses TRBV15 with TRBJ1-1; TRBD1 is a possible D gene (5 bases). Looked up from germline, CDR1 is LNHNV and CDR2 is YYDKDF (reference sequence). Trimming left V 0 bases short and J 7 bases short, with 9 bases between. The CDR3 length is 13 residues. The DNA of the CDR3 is TGTGCCACCAGCAGAGATCATACAGGTGAAGCTTTCTTT. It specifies CATSRDHTGEAFF.

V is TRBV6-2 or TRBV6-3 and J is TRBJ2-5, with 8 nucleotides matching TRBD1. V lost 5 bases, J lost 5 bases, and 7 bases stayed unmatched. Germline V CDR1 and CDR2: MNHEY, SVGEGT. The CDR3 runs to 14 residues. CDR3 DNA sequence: TGTGCCAGCAGTAAATGGACAGGGAAGGAGACCCAGTACTTC. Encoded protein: CASSKWTGKETQYF.

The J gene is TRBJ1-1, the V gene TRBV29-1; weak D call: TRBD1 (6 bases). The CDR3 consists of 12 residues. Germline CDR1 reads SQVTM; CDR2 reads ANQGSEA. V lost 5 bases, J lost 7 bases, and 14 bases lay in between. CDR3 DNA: TGCAGCGTTCTTTCAGGGGCGGATGAAGCTTTCTTT. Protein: CSVLSGADEAFF.

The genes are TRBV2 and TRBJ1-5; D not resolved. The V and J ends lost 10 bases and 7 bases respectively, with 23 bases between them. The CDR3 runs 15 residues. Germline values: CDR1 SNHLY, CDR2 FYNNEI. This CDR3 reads CATQKGRGIGQPQHF. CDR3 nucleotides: TGTGCCACTCAGAAGGGTCGGGGAATAGGACAGCCCCAGCATTTT.

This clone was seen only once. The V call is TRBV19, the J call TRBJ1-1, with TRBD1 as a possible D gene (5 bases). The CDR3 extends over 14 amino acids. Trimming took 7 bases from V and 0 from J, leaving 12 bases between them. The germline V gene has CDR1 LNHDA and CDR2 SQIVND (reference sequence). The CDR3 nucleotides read TGTGCCAGTACCCCTACAGGCTTGAACACTGAAGCTTTCTTT. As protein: CASTPTGLNTEAFF.

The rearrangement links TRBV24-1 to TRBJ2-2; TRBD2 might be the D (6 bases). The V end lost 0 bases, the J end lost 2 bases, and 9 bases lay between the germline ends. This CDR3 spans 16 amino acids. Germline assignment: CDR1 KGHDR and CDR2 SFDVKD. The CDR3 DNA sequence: TGTGCCACCAGTGATTTGGGGCGGGGAAACACCGGGGAGCTGTTTTTT. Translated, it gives CATSDLGRGNTGELFF.

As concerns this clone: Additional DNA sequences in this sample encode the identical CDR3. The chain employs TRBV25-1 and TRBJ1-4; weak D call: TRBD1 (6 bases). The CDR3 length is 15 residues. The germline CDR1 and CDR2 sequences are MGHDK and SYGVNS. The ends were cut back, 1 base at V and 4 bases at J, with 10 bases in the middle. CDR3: CASSELQGLNEKLFF. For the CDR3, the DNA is TGTGCCAGCAGTGAATTACAGGGCCTTAATGAAAAACTGTTTTTT.

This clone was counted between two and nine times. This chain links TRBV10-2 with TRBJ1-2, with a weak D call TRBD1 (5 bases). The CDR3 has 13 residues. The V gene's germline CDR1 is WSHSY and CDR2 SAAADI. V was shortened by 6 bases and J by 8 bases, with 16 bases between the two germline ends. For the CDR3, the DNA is TGCGCCAGCAGCCCGACGGGGGATCGGGGCTACACCTTC. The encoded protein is CASSPTGDRGYTF.

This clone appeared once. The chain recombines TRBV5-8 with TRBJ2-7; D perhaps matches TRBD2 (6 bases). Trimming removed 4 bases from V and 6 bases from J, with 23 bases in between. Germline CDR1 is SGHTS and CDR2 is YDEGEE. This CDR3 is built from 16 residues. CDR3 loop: CASSPGGGGARGEQYF. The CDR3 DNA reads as TGTGCCAGCAGCCCTGGGGGTGGCGGGGCTCGGGGCGAGCAGTACTTC.

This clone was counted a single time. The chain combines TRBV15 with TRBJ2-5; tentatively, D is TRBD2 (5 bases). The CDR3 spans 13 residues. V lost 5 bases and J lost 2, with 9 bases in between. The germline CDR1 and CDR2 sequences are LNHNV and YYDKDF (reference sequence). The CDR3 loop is CATSEGIQETQYF. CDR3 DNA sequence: TGTGCCACCAGCGAGGGAATTCAAGAGACCCAGTACTTC.

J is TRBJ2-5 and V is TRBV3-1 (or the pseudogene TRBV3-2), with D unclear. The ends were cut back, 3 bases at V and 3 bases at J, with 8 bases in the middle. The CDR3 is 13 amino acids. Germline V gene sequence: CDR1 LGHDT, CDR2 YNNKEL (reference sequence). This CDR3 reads CASSQAVKETQYF. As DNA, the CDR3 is TGTGCCAGCAGCCAGGCTGTAAAAGAGACCCAGTACTTC.

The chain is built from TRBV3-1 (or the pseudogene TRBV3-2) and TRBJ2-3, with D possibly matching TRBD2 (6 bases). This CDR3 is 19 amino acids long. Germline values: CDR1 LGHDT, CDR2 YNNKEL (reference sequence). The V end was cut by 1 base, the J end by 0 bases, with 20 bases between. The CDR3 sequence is CASSQGLRGRAPSTDTQYF. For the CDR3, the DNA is TGTGCCAGCAGCCAAGGTCTGCGGGGAAGGGCCCCTAGCACAGATACGCAGTATTTT.

CDR3 in amino acids: CATSEGQGSEKLFF. DNA of the CDR3: TGTGCCACCAGTGAGGGACAGGGTTCAGAAAAACTGTTTTTT. The chain joins TRBV24-1 to TRBJ1-4; 9 bases map to TRBD1. After removal of 4 bases from V and 8 bases from J, the junction contained 4 bases not matched to a gene. This CDR3 region has 14 residues. Germline V lookup: CDR1 KGHDR, CDR2 SFDVKD.

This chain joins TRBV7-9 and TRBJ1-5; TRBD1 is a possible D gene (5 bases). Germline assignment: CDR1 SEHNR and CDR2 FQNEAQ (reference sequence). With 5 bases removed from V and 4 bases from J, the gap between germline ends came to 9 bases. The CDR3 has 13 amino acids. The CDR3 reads CASSPTENQPQHF. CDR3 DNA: TGTGCCAGCAGCCCGACAGAAAATCAGCCCCAGCATTTT.

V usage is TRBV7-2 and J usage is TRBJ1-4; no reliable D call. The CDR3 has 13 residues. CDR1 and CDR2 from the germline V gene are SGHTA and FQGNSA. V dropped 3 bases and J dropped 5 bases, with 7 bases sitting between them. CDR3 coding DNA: TGTGCCAGCAGCTTTATCCCGAATGAAAAACTGTTTTTT. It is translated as CASSFIPNEKLFF.

The CDR3 DNA is TGTGCCAGCAGTTACACGGGGGGCCTTCCTAACTATGGCTACACCTTC. The encoded protein is CASSYTGGLPNYGYTF. This chain uses TRBV6-2 or TRBV6-3 with TRBJ1-2; D possibly corresponds to TRBD1 (6 bases). The CDR3 covers 16 residues. CDR1 is MNHEY, CDR2 SVGEGT, per germline. The ends were cut back, 2 bases at V and 0 bases at J, with 13 bases in the middle.

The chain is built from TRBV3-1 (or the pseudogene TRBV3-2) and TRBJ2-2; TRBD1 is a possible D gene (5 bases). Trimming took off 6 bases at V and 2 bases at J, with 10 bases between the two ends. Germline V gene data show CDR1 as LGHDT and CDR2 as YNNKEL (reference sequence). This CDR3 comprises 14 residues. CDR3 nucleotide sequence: TGTGCCAGCAGGAAGGGGTTCAACACCGGGGAGCTGTTTTTT. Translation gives CASRKGFNTGELFF.

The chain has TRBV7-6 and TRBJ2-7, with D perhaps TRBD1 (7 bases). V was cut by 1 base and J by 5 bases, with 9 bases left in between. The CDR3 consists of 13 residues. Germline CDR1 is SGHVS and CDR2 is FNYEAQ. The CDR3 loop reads CASSLGRGDEQYF. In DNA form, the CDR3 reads TGTGCCAGCAGCTTAGGCAGGGGGGACGAGCAGTACTTC.

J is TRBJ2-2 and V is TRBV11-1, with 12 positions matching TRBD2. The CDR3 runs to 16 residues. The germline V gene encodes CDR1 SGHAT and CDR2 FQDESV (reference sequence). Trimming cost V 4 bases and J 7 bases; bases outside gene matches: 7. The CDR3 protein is CASSSRLAGDLGELFF. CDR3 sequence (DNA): TGTGCCAGCAGCTCCCGACTAGCGGGGGACCTCGGGGAGCTGTTTTTT.

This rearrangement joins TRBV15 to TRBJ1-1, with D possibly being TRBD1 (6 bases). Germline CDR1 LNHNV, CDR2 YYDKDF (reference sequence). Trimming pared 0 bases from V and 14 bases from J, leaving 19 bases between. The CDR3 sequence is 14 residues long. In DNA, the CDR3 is TGTGCCACCAGCAGAGATATACAGGGAGGGGAAAAATTCTTT. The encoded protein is CATSRDIQGGEKFF.

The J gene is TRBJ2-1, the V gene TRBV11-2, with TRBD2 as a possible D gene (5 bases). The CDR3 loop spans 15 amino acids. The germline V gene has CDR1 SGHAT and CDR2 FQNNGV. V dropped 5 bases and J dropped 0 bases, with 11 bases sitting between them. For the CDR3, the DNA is TGTGCCAGCAGCATCAGCGGACTCTCCTACAATGAGCAGTTCTTC. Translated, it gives CASSISGLSYNEQFF.

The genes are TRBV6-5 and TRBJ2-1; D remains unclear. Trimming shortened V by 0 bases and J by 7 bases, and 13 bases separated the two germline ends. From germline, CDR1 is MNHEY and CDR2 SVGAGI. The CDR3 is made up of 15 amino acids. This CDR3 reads CASSYSGMRRNEQFF. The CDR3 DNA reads TGTGCCAGCAGTTACTCGGGTATGAGGCGAAATGAGCAGTTCTTC.

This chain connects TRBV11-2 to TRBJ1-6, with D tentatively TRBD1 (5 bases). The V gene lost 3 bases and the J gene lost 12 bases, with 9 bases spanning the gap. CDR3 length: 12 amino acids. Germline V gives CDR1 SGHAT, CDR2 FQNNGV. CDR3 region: CASSFGGGPLHF. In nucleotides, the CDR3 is TGTGCCAGCAGCTTTGGCGGGGGACCCCTCCACTTT. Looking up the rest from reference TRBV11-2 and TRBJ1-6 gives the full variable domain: EAGVAQSPRYKIIEKRQSVAFWCNPISGHATLYWYQQILGQGPKLLIQFQNNGVVDDSQLPKDRFSAERLKGVDSTLKIQPAKLEDSAVYLCASSFGGGPLHFGNGTRLTVT.